The TCR beta chain described here comes from a study of blood T cell repertoires in COVID-19. Turning to the study itself: Specimens from acute and convalescent COVID-19 originated in the United States, Italy and Spain.

Germline V gene sequence: CDR1 SNHLY, CDR2 FYNNEI. The V segment lost 6 bases and the J segment 7 bases; nucleotides outside the gene matches: 9. The CDR3 has 15 amino acids. In the source study's methods: Nucleated cell counts were estimated from reference gene primer amplification. Sequencing used immunoSEQ multiplex PCR; TCRdb keeps in-frame clones, though not all of them. Clone size and V and J calls were adopted from that table, with D and trimming inferred from the DNA. In the table there are 300,000 to 350,000 clones, approximately 90% of which are singletons. V usage is TRBV2 and J usage is TRBJ1-5; 10 bases align to TRBD1. Material: peripheral blood. The TCR originated in a man aged 18 to 29 with active or convalescent COVID-19. The CDR3 nucleotides read TGTGCCAGCAGATGGGACAGGGGTGGCGACCAGCCCCAGCATTTT. The encoded protein is CASRWDRGGDQPQHF. Full variable domain (remainder filled in from reference TRBV2 and TRBJ1-5): EPEVTQTPSHQVTQMGQEVILRCVPISNHLYFYWYRQILGQKVEFLVSFYNNEISEKSEIFDDQFSVERPDGSNFTLKIRSTKLEDSAMYFCASRWDRGGDQPQHFGDGTRLSIL.